The rows below give T cell receptor beta chains drawn from one sample of a study of blood T cell repertoires in COVID-19. Measured with immunoSEQ multiplex PCR; TCRdb has only the in-frame clones, and not every one. Of 150,000 to 200,000 clones listed, roughly 93% are singletons. The sequenced material came from peripheral blood. The receptor set was obtained from a man between 18 and 29 years old with acute or convalescent COVID-19. Each CDR3 is given with its conserved first and last residue. Fields, in order: D gene, V gene, clone size, J gene, CDR3 protein, CDR3 DNA. The D gene is left open where the match is weak. Size values are once, few and many counts, or a class for expanded clones, and some rows have none.

>TRBD1|TRBV10-1|NA|TRBJ1-1
CASSDGTGRSEAFF
TGCGCCAGCAGTGACGGGACAGGGAGGTCTGAAGCTTTCTTT
>NA|TRBV11-2|NA|TRBJ1-1
CASSAAWDTTEAFF
TGTGCCAGCAGCGCAGCGTGGGACACCACTGAAGCTTTCTTT
>NA|TRBV19|NA|TRBJ2-1
CASSSGRSYNEQFF
TGTGCCAGTAGCTCAGGTCGCTCCTACAATGAGCAGTTCTTC
>NA|TRBV10-2|once|TRBJ1-1
CASSESGVGNTEAFF
TGCGCCAGCAGTGAGTCCGGGGTGGGGAACACTGAAGCTTTCTTT
>NA|TRBV25-1|once|TRBJ1-5
CASSPGFRNQPQHF
TGTGCCAGCAGTCCGGGTTTTCGTAATCAGCCCCAGCATTTT
>TRBD1|TRBV5-4|NA|TRBJ2-1
CASSLDIGQGPYNEQFF
TGTGCCAGCAGCTTAGATATTGGACAGGGCCCCTACAATGAGCAGTTCTTC
>TRBD1|TRBV13|NA|TRBJ2-5
CASSPDRGRETQYF
TGTGCCAGCAGCCCCGACAGGGGACGGGAGACCCAGTACTTC
>NA|TRBV5-6|NA|TRBJ2-1
CASSAATGLGINEQFF
TGTGCCAGCAGCGCTGCTACAGGTCTGGGGATCAATGAGCAGTTCTTC
>TRBD1|TRBV9|NA|TRBJ1-4
CASSRQGVGEKLFF
TGTGCCAGCAGCCGACAGGGGGTGGGAGAAAAACTGTTTTTT
>TRBD2|TRBV5-6|NA|TRBJ2-5
CASSLRLAGTETQYF
TGTGCCAGCAGCTTGCGACTAGCGGGAACAGAGACCCAGTACTTC
>TRBD1|TRBV23-1|NA|TRBJ2-3
CASSHLPDRGETDTQYF
TGCGCCAGCAGTCACCTCCCCGACAGGGGCGAAACAGATACGCAGTATTTT
>NA|TRBV5-5|NA|TRBJ1-4
CASSLTGLGEKLFF
TGTGCCAGCAGCTTAACAGGGTTGGGTGAAAAACTGTTTTTT
>TRBD1|TRBV10-3|few|TRBJ1-4
CAISARDREGGEKLFF
TGTGCCATCAGTGCGCGGGACAGGGAAGGTGGTGAAAAACTGTTTTTT
>NA|TRBV27|NA|TRBJ1-1
CASSQNRVGTEAFF
TGTGCCAGCAGTCAAAACAGGGTAGGCACTGAAGCTTTCTTT
>NA|TRBV3-1/TRBV3-2|NA|TRBJ2-1
CASSQGPGWGESYNEQFF
TGTGCCAGCAGCCAAGGGCCAGGATGGGGAGAGTCCTACAATGAGCAGTTCTTC
>TRBD2|TRBV3-1/TRBV3-2|once|TRBJ2-3
CASSQDSAGGPVDPDTQYF
TGTGCCAGCAGCCAAGATTCAGCGGGGGGGCCAGTAGATCCAGATACGCAGTATTTT
>TRBD1|TRBV3-1/TRBV3-2|NA|TRBJ1-1
CASSPRKPGQVNSEAFF
TGTGCCAGCAGCCCTAGGAAACCGGGACAGGTTAATTCCGAAGCTTTCTTT
>NA|TRBV19|NA|TRBJ1-2
CATWRVGDSHGYTF
TGTGCCACCTGGAGGGTGGGTGATTCCCATGGCTACACCTTC
>TRBD1|TRBV5-4|NA|TRBJ2-7
CASSWSPGTVSYEQYF
TGTGCCAGCAGCTGGAGTCCCGGGACAGTTTCCTACGAGCAGTACTTC
>NA|TRBV9|NA|TRBJ1-6
CASSVAQQSHSPLHF
TGTGCCAGCAGCGTAGCTCAACAGAGCCATTCACCCCTCCACTTT
>TRBD1|TRBV10-3|NA|TRBJ2-2
CAISEVDRVNGELFF
TGTGCCATCAGTGAGGTGGACAGGGTGAACGGGGAGCTGTTTTTT
>NA|TRBV9|few|TRBJ1-1
CASSVDFRTEAFF
TGTGCCAGCAGCGTAGACTTCCGTACTGAAGCTTTCTTT
>NA|TRBV25-1|NA|TRBJ2-2
CASSVEGGTGGELFF
TGTGCCAGCAGTGTGGAGGGGGGGACAGGCGGGGAGCTGTTTTTT
>TRBD1|TRBV5-4|NA|TRBJ2-6
CASSEGAGANVLTF
TGTGCCAGCAGCGAGGGGGCCGGGGCCAACGTCCTGACTTTC
>NA|TRBV10-3|NA|TRBJ1-4
CAISETQGKGEKLFF
TGTGCCATCAGTGAGACTCAGGGGAAGGGAGAAAAACTGTTTTTT
>NA|TRBV27|NA|TRBJ1-5
CASSFTDSNQPQHF
TGTGCCAGCAGTTTCACAGACAGCAATCAGCCCCAGCATTTT
>TRBD1|TRBV7-9|NA|TRBJ1-4
CASSPPPGTGIEKLFF
TGTGCCAGCAGCCCACCCCCCGGGACAGGGATAGAAAAACTGTTTTTT
>TRBD1|TRBV11-2|NA|TRBJ1-2
CASSLDEGASYGYTF
TGTGCCAGCAGCTTAGATGAGGGGGCCAGCTATGGCTACACCTTC
>TRBD1|TRBV14|NA|TRBJ1-2
CASSQGLRGLGYYGYTF
TGTGCCAGCAGCCAAGGACTCAGGGGGCTGGGGTACTATGGCTACACCTTC
>TRBD1|TRBV5-1|NA|TRBJ1-2
CASSLRQGGSNGYTF
TGCGCCAGCAGCTTGAGACAGGGGGGGTCGAATGGCTACACCTTC
>NA|TRBV3-1/TRBV3-2|NA|TRBJ1-4
CASSHSLFATNEKLFF
TGTGCCAGCAGCCATTCCTTATTTGCAACTAATGAAAAACTGTTTTTT
>TRBD1|TRBV18|NA|TRBJ2-3
CASSPTGEADTQYF
TGTGCCAGCTCACCGACAGGGGAGGCAGATACGCAGTATTTT
>NA|TRBV2|NA|TRBJ1-1
CASRARWMDTEAFF
TGTGCCAGCAGAGCGCGGTGGATGGACACTGAAGCTTTCTTT
>NA|TRBV10-3|NA|TRBJ1-5
CAISEYPIDQPQHF
TGTGCCATCAGTGAGTATCCGATAGATCAGCCCCAGCATTTT
>NA|TRBV18|NA|TRBJ1-2
CASSPAGAIYGYTF
TGTGCCAGCTCACCAGCGGGGGCAATCTATGGCTACACCTTC
>NA|TRBV6-6|NA|TRBJ1-4
CASSSRQIEKLFF
TGTGCCAGCAGTTCCCGACAGATTGAAAAACTGTTTTTT
>TRBD1|TRBV12-5|NA|TRBJ2-5
CASGLATGTGEETQYF
TGTGCTAGTGGTTTGGCGACTGGGACAGGGGAAGAGACCCAGTACTTC
>TRBD1|TRBV27|NA|TRBJ2-3
CASSPHTGTGSPTDTQYF
TGTGCCAGCAGTCCACATACCGGGACAGGGTCCCCCACAGATACGCAGTATTTT
>NA|TRBV7-6|NA|TRBJ2-7
CASSARGGVPYEQYF
TGTGCCAGCAGCGCCCGCGGCGGGGTCCCCTACGAGCAGTACTTC
>NA|TRBV18|NA|TRBJ1-2
CASSEEGISYGYTF
TGTGCCAGCTCAGAGGAGGGGATATCCTATGGCTACACCTTC
>TRBD2|TRBV10-3|once|TRBJ2-3
CAISPGLASDTQYF
TGTGCCATCAGTCCGGGACTAGCGAGCGATACGCAGTATTTT
>NA|TRBV5-5|NA|TRBJ1-2
CASSIDSSQTYGYTF
TGTGCCAGCAGCATAGACAGTTCTCAGACCTATGGCTACACCTTC
>TRBD1|TRBV6-2/TRBV6-3|NA|TRBJ2-7
CASTPGQFYSYEQYF
TGTGCCAGCACCCCGGGACAGTTCTACTCCTACGAGCAGTACTTC
>NA|TRBV7-9|many|TRBJ1-6
CASSLDRDPSYNSPLHF
TGTGCCAGCAGCTTAGACCGGGATCCCTCCTATAATTCACCCCTCCACTTT
>NA|TRBV7-9|NA|TRBJ2-5
CASSFPGGVQETQYF
TGTGCCAGCAGCTTTCCGGGGGGCGTCCAAGAGACCCAGTACTTC
>TRBD2|TRBV7-2|NA|TRBJ2-3
CASSPPGLAGVRRKYF
TGTGCCAGCAGCCCTCCCGGACTAGCGGGGGTCCGTCGCAAGTATTTT
>TRBD1|TRBV19|NA|TRBJ1-1
CASSMGTGGAGEAFF
TGTGCCAGTAGTATGGGGACAGGGGGCGCCGGGGAAGCTTTCTTT
>TRBD1|TRBV15|NA|TRBJ2-7
CATSRGTGAYEQYF
TGTGCCACCAGCAGGGGGACAGGGGCCTACGAGCAGTACTTC
>TRBD1|TRBV2|once|TRBJ2-7
CASSARGLSEQYF
TGTGCCAGCAGTGCCAGGGGGCTCTCCGAGCAGTACTTC
>NA|TRBV13|NA|TRBJ1-1
CASSRSGGTEAFF
TGTGCCAGCAGCCGCTCGGGCGGGACTGAAGCTTTCTTT
>TRBD1|TRBV24-1|NA|TRBJ1-1
CAPPSGTGMNTEAFF
TGTGCCCCGCCGTCCGGGACAGGCATGAACACTGAAGCTTTCTTT
>TRBD2|TRBV18|NA|TRBJ2-5
CASSPLVLREGGEETQYF
TGTGCCAGCTCACCCCTAGTTTTACGGGAGGGAGGCGAAGAGACCCAGTACTTC
>TRBD1|TRBV2|NA|TRBJ2-7
CASRGQGPYEQYF
TGTGCCAGCAGGGGACAGGGGCCCTACGAGCAGTACTTC
>TRBD1|TRBV19|NA|TRBJ1-5
CASSIGRGPGGNQPQHF
TGTGCCAGTAGTATAGGAAGGGGGCCAGGAGGAAATCAGCCCCAGCATTTT